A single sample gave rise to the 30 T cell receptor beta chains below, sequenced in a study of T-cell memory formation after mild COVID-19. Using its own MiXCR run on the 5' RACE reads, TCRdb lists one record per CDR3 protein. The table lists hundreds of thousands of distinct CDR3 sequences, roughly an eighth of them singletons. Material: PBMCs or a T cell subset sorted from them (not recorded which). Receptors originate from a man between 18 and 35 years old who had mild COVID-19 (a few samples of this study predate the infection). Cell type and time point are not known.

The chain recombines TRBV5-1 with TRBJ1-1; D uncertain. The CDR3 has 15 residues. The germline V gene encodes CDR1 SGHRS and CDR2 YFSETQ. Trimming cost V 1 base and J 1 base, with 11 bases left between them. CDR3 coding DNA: TGCGCCAGCAGCTTGATGGTAGGCGGGAACACTGAAGCTTTCTTT. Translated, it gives CASSLMVGGNTEAFF.

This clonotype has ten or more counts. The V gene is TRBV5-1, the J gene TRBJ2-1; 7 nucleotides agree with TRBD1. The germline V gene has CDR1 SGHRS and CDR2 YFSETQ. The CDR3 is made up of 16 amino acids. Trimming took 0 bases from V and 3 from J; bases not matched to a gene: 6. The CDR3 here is CASSLAGDRVYNEQFF. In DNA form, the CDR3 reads TGCGCCAGCAGCTTGGCCGGTGACAGGGTCTACAATGAGCAGTTCTTC.

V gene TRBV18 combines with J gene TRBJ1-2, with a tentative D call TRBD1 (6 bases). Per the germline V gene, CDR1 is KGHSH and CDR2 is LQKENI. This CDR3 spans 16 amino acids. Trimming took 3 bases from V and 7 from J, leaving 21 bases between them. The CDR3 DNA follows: TGTGCCAGCTCACCCCTCCGTTCCGGGGGCGTTAGTGGCTACACCTTC. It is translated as CASSPLRSGGVSGYTF.

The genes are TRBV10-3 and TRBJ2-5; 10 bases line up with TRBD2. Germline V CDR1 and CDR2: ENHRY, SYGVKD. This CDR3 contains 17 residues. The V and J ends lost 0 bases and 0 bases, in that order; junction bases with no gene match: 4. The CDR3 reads CAISESRTSGYQETQYF. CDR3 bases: TGTGCCATCAGTGAGTCTAGGACTAGCGGTTACCAAGAGACCCAGTACTTC.

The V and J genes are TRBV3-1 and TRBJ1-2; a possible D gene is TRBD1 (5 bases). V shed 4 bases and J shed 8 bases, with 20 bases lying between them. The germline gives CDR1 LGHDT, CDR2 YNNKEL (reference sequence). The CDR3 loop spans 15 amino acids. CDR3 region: CASSPAAGRSGGYTF. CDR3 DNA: TGTGCCAGCAGCCCGGCGGCAGGGCGTTCGGGGGGCTACACCTTC.

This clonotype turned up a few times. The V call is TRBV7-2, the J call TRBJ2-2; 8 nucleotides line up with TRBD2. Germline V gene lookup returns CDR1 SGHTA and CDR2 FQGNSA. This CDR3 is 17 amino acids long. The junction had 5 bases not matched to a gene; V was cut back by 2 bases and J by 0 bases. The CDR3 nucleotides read TGTGCCAGCAGCTTACAGCAACTAGCGGCGAACACCGGGGAGCTGTTTTTT. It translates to CASSLQQLAANTGELFF. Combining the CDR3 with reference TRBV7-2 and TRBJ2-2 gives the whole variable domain GAGVSQSPSNKVTEKGKDVELRCDPISGHTALYWYRQSLGQGLEFLIYFQGNSAPDKSGLPSDRFSAERTGGSVSTLTIQRTQQEDSAVYLCASSLQQLAANTGELFFGEGSRLTVL.

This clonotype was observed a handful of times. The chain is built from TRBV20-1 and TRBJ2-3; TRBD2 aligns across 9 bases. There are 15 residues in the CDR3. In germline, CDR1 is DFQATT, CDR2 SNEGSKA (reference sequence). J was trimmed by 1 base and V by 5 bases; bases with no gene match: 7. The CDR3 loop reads CSACGGAGGTDTQYF. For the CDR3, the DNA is TGCAGTGCTTGCGGGGGGGCTGGGGGCACAGATACGCAGTATTTT.

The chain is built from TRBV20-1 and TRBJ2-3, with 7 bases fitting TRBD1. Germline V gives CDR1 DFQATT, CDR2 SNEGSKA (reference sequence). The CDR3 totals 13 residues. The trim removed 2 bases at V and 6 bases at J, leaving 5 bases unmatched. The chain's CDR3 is CSARKGAEDTQYF. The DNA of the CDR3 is TGCAGTGCTAGAAAGGGGGCAGAGGATACGCAGTATTTT.

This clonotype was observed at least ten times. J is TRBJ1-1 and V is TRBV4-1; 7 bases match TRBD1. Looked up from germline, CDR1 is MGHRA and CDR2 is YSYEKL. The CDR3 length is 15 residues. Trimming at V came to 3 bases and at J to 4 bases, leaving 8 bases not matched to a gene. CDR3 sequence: CASSHSRQGGTEAFF. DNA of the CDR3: TGCGCCAGCAGCCACAGTAGACAGGGAGGCACTGAAGCTTTCTTT.

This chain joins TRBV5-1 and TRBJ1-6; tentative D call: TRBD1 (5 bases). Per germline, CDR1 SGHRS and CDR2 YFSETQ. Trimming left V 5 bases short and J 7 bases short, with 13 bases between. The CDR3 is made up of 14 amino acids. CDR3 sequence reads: CASRHGGENSPLHF. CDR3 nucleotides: TGCGCCAGCAGACACGGGGGGGAAAATTCACCCCTCCACTTT.

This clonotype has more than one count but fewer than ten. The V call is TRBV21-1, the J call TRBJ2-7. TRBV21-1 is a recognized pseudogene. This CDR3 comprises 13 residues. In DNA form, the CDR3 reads TGTGCCAGCATCCAGACAGCTTCCTACGAGCAGTACTTC. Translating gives CASIQTASYEQYF.

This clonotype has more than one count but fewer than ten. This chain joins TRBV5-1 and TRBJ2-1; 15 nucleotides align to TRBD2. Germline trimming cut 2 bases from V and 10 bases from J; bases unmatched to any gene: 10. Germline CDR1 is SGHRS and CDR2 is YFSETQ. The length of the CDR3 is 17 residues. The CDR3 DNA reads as TGCGCCAGCAGCTTCGGGACTAGCGGGGGGACCCTAAAGGAGCAGTTCTTC. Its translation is CASSFGTSGGTLKEQFF.

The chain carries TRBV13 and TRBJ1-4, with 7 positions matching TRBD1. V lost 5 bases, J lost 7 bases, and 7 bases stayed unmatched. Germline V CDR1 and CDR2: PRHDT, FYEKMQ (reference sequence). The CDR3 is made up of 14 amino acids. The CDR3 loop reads CASSRDRPSEKLFF. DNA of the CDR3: TGTGCCAGCAGCAGGGACAGACCTTCTGAAAAACTGTTTTTT.

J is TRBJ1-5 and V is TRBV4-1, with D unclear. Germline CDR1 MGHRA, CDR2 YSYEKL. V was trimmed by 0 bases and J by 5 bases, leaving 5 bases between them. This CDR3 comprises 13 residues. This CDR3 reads CASSQEWYQPQHF. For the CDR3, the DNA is TGCGCCAGCAGCCAAGAGTGGTATCAGCCCCAGCATTTT.

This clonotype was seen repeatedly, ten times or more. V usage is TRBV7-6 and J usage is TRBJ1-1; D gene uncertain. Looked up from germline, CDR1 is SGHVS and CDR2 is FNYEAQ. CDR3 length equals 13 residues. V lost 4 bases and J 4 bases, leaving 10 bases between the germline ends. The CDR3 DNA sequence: TGTGCCAGCAGCTCGACAAGATCCACTGAAGCTTTCTTT. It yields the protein CASSSTRSTEAFF.

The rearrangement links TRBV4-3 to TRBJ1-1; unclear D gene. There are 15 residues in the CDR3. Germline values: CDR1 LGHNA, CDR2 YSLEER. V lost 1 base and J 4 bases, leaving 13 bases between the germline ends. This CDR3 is CASSQGSRMSTEAFF. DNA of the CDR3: TGCGCCAGCAGCCAAGGGTCCAGAATGAGCACTGAAGCTTTCTTT.

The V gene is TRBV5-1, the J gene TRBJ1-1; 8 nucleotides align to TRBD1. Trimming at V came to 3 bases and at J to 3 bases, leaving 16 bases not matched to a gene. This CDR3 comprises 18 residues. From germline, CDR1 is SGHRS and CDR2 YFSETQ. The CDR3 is CASSWRQGPMDTDTEAFF. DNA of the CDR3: TGCGCCAGCAGCTGGAGACAGGGGCCGATGGATACGGACACTGAAGCTTTCTTT. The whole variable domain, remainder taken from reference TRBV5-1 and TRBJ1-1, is KAGVTQTPRYLIKTRGQQVTLSCSPISGHRSVSWYQQTPGQGLQFLFEYFSETQRNKGNFPGRFSGRQFSNSRSEMNVSTLELGDSALYLCASSWRQGPMDTDTEAFFGQGTRLTVV.

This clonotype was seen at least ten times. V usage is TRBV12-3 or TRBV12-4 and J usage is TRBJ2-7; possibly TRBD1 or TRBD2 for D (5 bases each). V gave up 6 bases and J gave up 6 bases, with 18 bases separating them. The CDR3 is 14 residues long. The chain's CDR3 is CASSRGPAAREQYV. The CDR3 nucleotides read TGTGCCAGCAGCCGGGGACCCGCCGCCCGCGAGCAGTACGTC.

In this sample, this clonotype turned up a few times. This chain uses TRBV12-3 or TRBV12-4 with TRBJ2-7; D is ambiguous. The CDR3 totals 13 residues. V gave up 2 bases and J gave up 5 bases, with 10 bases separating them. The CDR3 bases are TGTGCCAGCAGTTTAACAGCCGTTGACGAGCAGTACTTC. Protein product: CASSLTAVDEQYF.

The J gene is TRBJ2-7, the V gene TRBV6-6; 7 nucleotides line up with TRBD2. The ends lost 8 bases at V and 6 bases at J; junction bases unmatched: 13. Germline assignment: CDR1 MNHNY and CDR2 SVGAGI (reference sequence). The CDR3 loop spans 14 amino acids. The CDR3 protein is CASGGDGVFLEQYV. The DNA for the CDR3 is TGTGCCAGCGGGGGGGACGGTGTTTTCCTCGAGCAGTACGTC.

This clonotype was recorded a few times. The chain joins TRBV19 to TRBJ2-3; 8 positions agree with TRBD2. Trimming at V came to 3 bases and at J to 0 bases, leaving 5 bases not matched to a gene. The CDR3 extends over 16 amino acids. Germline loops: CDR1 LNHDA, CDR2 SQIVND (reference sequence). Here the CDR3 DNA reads TGTGCCAGTAGTATGGAGCGGGGGCCGAGCACAGATACGCAGTATTTT. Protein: CASSMERGPSTDTQYF.

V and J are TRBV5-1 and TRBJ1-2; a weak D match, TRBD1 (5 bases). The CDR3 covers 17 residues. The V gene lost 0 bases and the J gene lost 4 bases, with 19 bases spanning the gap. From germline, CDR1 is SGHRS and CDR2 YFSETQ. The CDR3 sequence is CASSLVGAGYDGYGYTF. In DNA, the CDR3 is TGCGCCAGCAGCTTGGTAGGGGCAGGGTACGACGGCTATGGCTACACCTTC.

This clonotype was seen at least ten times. This CDR3 reads CASSLRLLEKEQFF. In nucleotides, the CDR3 is TGTGCCAGCAGCTTACGGCTTTTGGAAAAGGAGCAGTTCTTC. The V gene is TRBV7-3, the J gene TRBJ2-1; D is undetermined. CDR3 length: 14 amino acids. Germline loops: CDR1 SGHTA, CDR2 FQGTGA. The V end was cut by 2 bases, the J end by 10 bases, with 15 bases between.

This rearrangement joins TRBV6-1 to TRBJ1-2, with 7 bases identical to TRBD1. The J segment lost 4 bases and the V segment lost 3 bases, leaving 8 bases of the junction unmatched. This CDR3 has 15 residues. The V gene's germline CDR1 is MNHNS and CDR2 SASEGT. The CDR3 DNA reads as TGTGCCAGCAGTGAGGGGATCGGGACAGTCTATGGCTACACCTTC. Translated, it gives CASSEGIGTVYGYTF.

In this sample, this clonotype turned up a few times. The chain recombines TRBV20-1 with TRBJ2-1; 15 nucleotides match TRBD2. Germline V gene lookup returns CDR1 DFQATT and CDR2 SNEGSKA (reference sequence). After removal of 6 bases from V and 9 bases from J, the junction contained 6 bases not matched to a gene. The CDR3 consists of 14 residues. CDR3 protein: CSAKPGLAGGEQFF. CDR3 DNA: TGCAGTGCAAAACCGGGACTAGCGGGGGGTGAGCAGTTCTTC.

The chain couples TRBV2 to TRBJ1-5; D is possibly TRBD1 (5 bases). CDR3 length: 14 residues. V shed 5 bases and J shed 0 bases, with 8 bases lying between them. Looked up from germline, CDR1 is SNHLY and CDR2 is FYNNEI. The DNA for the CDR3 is TGTGCCAGCAGTCGACAGAATAGCAATCAGCCCCAGCATTTT. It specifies CASSRQNSNQPQHF.

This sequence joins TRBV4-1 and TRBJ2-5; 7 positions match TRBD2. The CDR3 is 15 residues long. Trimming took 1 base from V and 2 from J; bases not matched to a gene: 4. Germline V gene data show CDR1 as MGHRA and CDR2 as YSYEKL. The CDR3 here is CASSQGERGQETQYF. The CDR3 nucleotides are TGCGCCAGCAGCCAAGGGGAGCGGGGACAAGAGACCCAGTACTTC.

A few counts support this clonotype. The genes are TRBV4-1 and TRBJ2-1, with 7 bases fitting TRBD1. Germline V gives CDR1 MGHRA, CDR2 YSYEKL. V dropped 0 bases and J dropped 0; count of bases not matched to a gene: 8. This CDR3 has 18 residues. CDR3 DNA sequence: TGCGCCAGCAGCCAAGATCGCCTGGGACAGAGCTCCTACAATGAGCAGTTCTTC. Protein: CASSQDRLGQSSYNEQFF.

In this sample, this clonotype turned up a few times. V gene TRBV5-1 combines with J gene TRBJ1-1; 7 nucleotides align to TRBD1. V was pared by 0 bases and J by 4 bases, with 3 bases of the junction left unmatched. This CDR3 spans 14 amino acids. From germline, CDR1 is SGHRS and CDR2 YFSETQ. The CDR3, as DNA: TGCGCCAGCAGCTTGGGAGGGGGCGGCACTGAAGCTTTCTTT. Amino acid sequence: CASSLGGGGTEAFF.

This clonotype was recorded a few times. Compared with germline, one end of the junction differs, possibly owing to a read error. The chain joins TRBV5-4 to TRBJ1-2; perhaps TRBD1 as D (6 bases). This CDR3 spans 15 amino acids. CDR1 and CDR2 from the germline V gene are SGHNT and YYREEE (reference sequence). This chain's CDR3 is CASSDSGTFNYGYIF. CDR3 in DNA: TGTGCCAGCAGCGATTCCGGGACATTCAACTATGGCTACATCTTC. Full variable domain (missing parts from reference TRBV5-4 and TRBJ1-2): ETGVTQSPTHLIKTRGQQVTLRCSSQSGHNTVSWYQQALGQGPQFIFQYYREEENGRGNFPPRFSGLQFPNYSSELNVNALELDDSALYLCASSDSGTFNYGYIFGSGTRLTVV.